This T cell receptor (beta chain) emerged from a study of T cells after posttransplantation cyclophosphamide. Measured with immunoSEQ multiplex PCR; TCRdb has only the in-frame clones, and not every one. This sample has approximately 31,000 clones, each found more than once. This clone appeared many times. CDR1 is SQVTM and CDR2 is ANQGSEA in the germline V gene. The junction had 14 bases not matched to a gene; V was cut back by 0 bases and J by 9 bases. The CDR3 sequence is 16 residues long. The gene calls are TRBV29-1 and TRBJ2-1; 7 bases fit TRBD1. Source material: PBMCs. This receptor was identified in a woman between 25 and 40 years old in good health and a related stem cell transplant donor. The CDR3 bases are TGCAGCGTTGAAGATCCCTCCCGACAGGGATCGGTTGAGCAGTTCTTC. This sequence encodes CSVEDPSRQGSVEQFF.